The 27 T cell receptor beta chains below were found in one sample sequenced in a study of Ad26.COV2.S vaccination and SARS-CoV-2 variants. Treatment given: 15 to 20 received Ad26.COV2.S at low or high dose, single or two shots; roughly five received placebo; per-sample allocation not given. Sample collection was performed on day 63 after the first vaccine or placebo injection. Clones were sequenced by immunoSEQ multiplex PCR, and TCRdb holds only the in-frame ones, with some missing. The table includes some 500,000 clones, approximately 89% detected once. Sequencing used peripheral blood, obtained in a trial of Ad26.COV2.S vaccine versus placebo. All receptors come from a person aged 18-60 years who received the Ad26.COV2.S COVID-19 vaccine or a placebo.

This chain connects TRBV11-1 to TRBJ1-2; no clear D. Between the trimmed V and J ends, which lost 1 base and 7 bases, there was a span of 16 bases. This CDR3 spans 15 amino acids. Germline V gene lookup returns CDR1 SGHAT and CDR2 FQDESV (reference sequence). CDR3 amino acids: CASSLDGTLRIGYTF. The CDR3 region has the DNA TGTGCCAGCAGCTTAGATGGCACCCTAAGAATTGGCTACACCTTC.

The V call is TRBV27, the J call TRBJ2-7, with 8 bases fitting TRBD1. The trim removed 6 bases at V and 0 bases at J, leaving 7 bases unmatched. Germline V gives CDR1 MNHEY, CDR2 SMNVEV (reference sequence). This CDR3 is built from 15 residues. The CDR3 coding sequence is TGTGCCAGCAGCGCAGGGGGCCCCAGCTCCTACGAGCAGTACTTC. This translates into CASSAGGPSSYEQYF.

This clone occurred many times. CDR3 nucleotides: TGCGCCAGCAGCTTGGTTGTCGAGTCCTACGAGCAGTACTTC. Translating gives CASSLVVESYEQYF. The chain links TRBV5-1 to TRBJ2-7; D call uncertain. Germline V lookup: CDR1 SGHRS, CDR2 YFSETQ. V was clipped by 0 bases and J by 1 base, with 8 bases between them. The CDR3 has 14 residues.

The J gene is TRBJ2-2, the V gene TRBV5-1; D ambiguous. The CDR3 has 15 amino acids. V was pared by 7 bases and J by 4 bases, with 17 bases between. Germline loops: CDR1 SGHRS, CDR2 YFSETQ. CDR3 in DNA: TGCGCCAGCTCCCTAGACGGAGATCGCACCGGGGAGCTGTTTTTT. Translating gives CASSLDGDRTGELFF.

The J gene is TRBJ1-1, the V gene TRBV30; 7 bases map to TRBD1. V lost 2 bases and J lost 5; bases outside the gene matches: 5. CDR3 length equals 13 residues. CDR1 is GTSNPN and CDR2 is SVGIG in the germline V gene (reference sequence). Here the CDR3 reads CAWSITGETEAFF. In DNA form, the CDR3 reads TGTGCCTGGAGTATCACAGGGGAAACTGAAGCTTTCTTT.

The V and J genes are TRBV7-9 and TRBJ1-4; D possibly corresponds to TRBD1 (6 bases). Germline-derived CDR1 and CDR2 are SEHNR and FQNEAQ (reference sequence). Between the trimmed V and J ends, which lost 5 bases and 4 bases, there was a span of 17 bases. CDR3 length equals 16 residues. The CDR3 reads CASSLKVTGNNEKLFF. CDR3 DNA sequence: TGTGCCAGCAGCCTTAAAGTGACAGGCAATAATGAAAAACTGTTTTTT.

The V and J genes are TRBV28 and TRBJ1-2, with D perhaps TRBD1 (5 bases). The CDR3 totals 13 residues. Germline V gives CDR1 MDHEN, CDR2 SYDVKM. Trimming left V 7 bases short and J 2 bases short, with 11 bases between. The CDR3: CASTPQDNYGYTF. The DNA for the CDR3 is TGTGCCAGCACCCCACAGGACAACTATGGCTACACCTTC.

The table lists this clone with a count of one. This rearrangement joins TRBV6-2 or TRBV6-3 to TRBJ2-6; possible D gene TRBD1, 5 bases. CDR1 is MNHEY and CDR2 is SVGEGT in the germline V gene. V shed 5 bases and J shed 0 bases, with 17 bases lying between them. The CDR3 extends over 18 amino acids. CDR3 residues: CASSDRWGRSSGANVLTF. In DNA, the CDR3 is TGTGCCAGCAGTGACAGATGGGGAAGGAGCTCTGGGGCCAACGTCCTGACTTTC.

The chain uses TRBV7-8 and TRBJ1-3; D remains unclear. The CDR3 contains 17 residues. The V and J ends lost 2 bases and 0 bases respectively, with 14 bases between them. CDR1 and CDR2 (germline): SGHVS, FQNEAQ. CDR3 in amino acids: CASSLFLSGISGNTIYF. The DNA of the CDR3 is TGTGCCAGCAGCTTATTCCTTTCGGGGATCTCTGGAAACACCATATATTTT.

The V gene is TRBV4-3, the J gene TRBJ2-5; D uncertain. CDR3 size: 13 residues. Trimming left V 3 bases short and J 7 bases short, with 12 bases between. Germline V gives CDR1 LGHNA, CDR2 YSLEER. For the CDR3, the DNA is TGCGCCAGCAGCCAGGAAACGGCAGGGACCCAGTACTTC. Amino acid sequence: CASSQETAGTQYF.

The V gene is TRBV11-1, the J gene TRBJ2-1; D is undetermined. CDR3 length: 16 amino acids. Germline V lookup: CDR1 SGHAT, CDR2 FQDESV (reference sequence). V lost 2 bases to trimming and J lost 3 bases, with 14 bases between them. In DNA, the CDR3 is TGTGCCAGCAGCTTAAGTGCGCAAAAACTCTACAATGAGCAGTTCTTC. Amino acid sequence: CASSLSAQKLYNEQFF. Full variable domain (missing parts from reference TRBV11-1 and TRBJ2-1): EAEVAQSPRYKITEKSQAVAFWCDPISGHATLYWYRQILGQGPELLVQFQDESVVDDSQLPKDRFSAERLKGVDSTLKIQPAELGDSAMYLCASSLSAQKLYNEQFFGPGTRLTVL.

The chain carries TRBV11-3 and TRBJ2-4; D not certain. The CDR3 has 17 amino acids. The ends were cut back, 3 bases at V and 1 base at J, with 16 bases in the middle. In germline, CDR1 is SGHNT, CDR2 YENEEA. The CDR3 protein is CASSLAPLQRAKNIQYF. Here the CDR3 DNA reads TGTGCCAGCAGCTTGGCTCCCCTCCAACGGGCCAAAAACATTCAGTACTTC.

V usage is TRBV7-2 and J usage is TRBJ2-4; tentatively, D is TRBD2 (5 bases). Trimming cost V 5 bases and J 4 bases, with 9 bases left between them. Germline CDR1 reads SGHTA; CDR2 reads FQGNSA. The CDR3 length is 13 residues. CDR3 sequence (DNA): TGTGCCAGCAGCATGGACTCTAAAAACATTCAGTACTTC. Protein product: CASSMDSKNIQYF.

The chain uses TRBV19 and TRBJ2-7; D uncertain. This CDR3 is 16 amino acids long. Between the trimmed V and J ends, which lost 3 bases and 2 bases, there was a span of 17 bases. Germline V gene data show CDR1 as LNHDA and CDR2 as SQIVND (reference sequence). The CDR3 DNA is TGTGCCAGTAGTATGTTAGGCCTCCCTGAACCCTACGAGCAGTACTTC. The encoded protein is CASSMLGLPEPYEQYF.

This chain links TRBV6-6 with TRBJ1-5; the D gene is possibly TRBD1 (6 bases). V was cut by 4 bases and J by 6 bases, with 13 bases left in between. This CDR3 contains 14 residues. Germline CDR1 is MNHNY and CDR2 is SVGAGI (reference sequence). The CDR3 region is CASSSNRVGQPQHF. CDR3 nucleotides: TGTGCCAGCAGTTCTAACAGGGTGGGTCAGCCCCAGCATTTT.

V and J are TRBV7-9 and TRBJ2-5, with D perhaps TRBD1 (5 bases). V dropped 3 bases and J dropped 5 bases, with 10 bases sitting between them. This CDR3 region has 13 residues. Germline V gives CDR1 SEHNR, CDR2 FQNEAQ (reference sequence). The CDR3 reads CASSFQGRETQYF. CDR3 bases: TGTGCCAGCAGCTTCCAGGGCCGGGAGACCCAGTACTTC. The whole variable domain, remainder taken from reference TRBV7-9 and TRBJ2-5, is DTGVSQNPRHKITKRGQNVTFRCDPISEHNRLYWYRQTLGQGPEFLTYFQNEAQLEKSRLLSDRFSAERPKGSFSTLEIQRTEQGDSAMYLCASSFQGRETQYFGPGTRLLVL.

The rearrangement links TRBV23-1 to TRBJ1-3, with unresolved D. TRBV23-1 is an ORF, with its function uncertain. The CDR3 is made up of 11 amino acids. With 7 bases removed from V and 4 bases from J, the gap between germline ends came to 5 bases. The CDR3 coding sequence is TGCGCCAGCATTCCCGGAAACACCATATATTTT. Its protein is CASIPGNTIYF.

This chain connects TRBV6-6 to TRBJ2-7, with D uncertain. There are 14 residues in the CDR3. Trimming left V 0 bases short and J 2 bases short, with 8 bases between. Germline-derived CDR1 and CDR2 are MNHNY and SVGAGI (reference sequence). This CDR3 reads CASSYSEATYEQYF. The CDR3 DNA sequence: TGTGCCAGCAGTTACTCGGAAGCCACCTACGAGCAGTACTTC.

Note on this clone: This sample includes further DNA sequences coding for the same CDR3. The CDR3 DNA reads as TGTGCCAGCAGCAAAGACAGGCGGAACTATGGCTACACCTTC. Translation: CASSKDRRNYGYTF. The chain has TRBV21-1 and TRBJ1-2; TRBD1 is the table's D call and was not checked against the DNA. TRBV21-1 is tagged as a pseudogene. This CDR3 has 14 amino acids.

The J gene is TRBJ2-3, the V gene TRBV11-3; D is unresolved. The CDR3 covers 12 residues. Deletions cut 5 bases from V and 3 bases from J, with 6 bases between. Germline V gives CDR1 SGHNT, CDR2 YENEEA. The CDR3 DNA sequence: TGTGCCAGCAGCCCTAAAACAGATACGCAGTATTTT. Amino acids: CASSPKTDTQYF.

The J gene is TRBJ1-1, the V gene TRBV25-1; D gene ambiguous. The CDR3 runs 13 residues. Germline CDR1 MGHDK, CDR2 SYGVNS. The V and J ends lost 9 bases and 1 base respectively, with 12 bases between them. CDR3 DNA sequence: TGTGCCAGTAGTCGAAAGGGGAACACTGAAGCTTTCTTT. It is translated as CASSRKGNTEAFF.

This chain joins TRBV7-3 and TRBJ2-3; 7 bases are a match to TRBD1. CDR3 length: 13 residues. The junction had 8 bases not matched to a gene; V was cut back by 5 bases and J by 9 bases. In germline, CDR1 is SGHTA, CDR2 FQGTGA. The CDR3, as DNA: TGTGCCAGCAGCGAGGACAGGTTGGGGACGCAGTATTTT. Its protein product is CASSEDRLGTQYF.

To note about this clone: This CDR3 is also generated by other DNA sequences in the sample. This chain links TRBV18 with TRBJ1-2; no clear D gene. This CDR3 is built from 15 residues. In germline, CDR1 is KGHSH, CDR2 LQKENI. V was cut by 0 bases and J by 5 bases, with 13 bases left in between. This CDR3 reads CASSPPSRGGYGYTF. The DNA of the CDR3 is TGTGCCAGCTCACCACCCAGCCGAGGAGGGTATGGCTACACCTTC. Full variable domain (outside the CDR3, taken from reference TRBV18 and TRBJ1-2): NAGVMQNPRHLVRRRGQEARLRCSPMKGHSHVYWYRQLPEEGLKFMVYLQKENIIDESGMPKERFSAEFPKEGPSILRIQQVVRGDSAAYFCASSPPSRGGYGYTFGSGTRLTVV.

The CDR3 reads CASSLAPRGDYEQYF. Written as DNA, the CDR3 is TGTGCCAGCAGCCTGGCCCCGCGGGGGGACTACGAGCAGTACTTC. This chain uses TRBV11-2 with TRBJ2-7; 8 nucleotides agree with TRBD2. The CDR3 length is 15 residues. CDR1 is SGHAT, CDR2 FQNNGV, per germline. The trim removed 5 bases at V and 3 bases at J, leaving 9 bases unmatched.

The chain combines TRBV2 with TRBJ1-2; TRBD1 aligns across 8 bases. The CDR3 runs 13 residues. Germline loops: CDR1 SNHLY, CDR2 FYNNEI. V was clipped by 4 bases and J by 8 bases; unmatched bases: 6. CDR3 DNA: TGTGCCAGCAGTGGACAGGGGATTCGGGGCTACACCTTC. It specifies CASSGQGIRGYTF.

The gene calls are TRBV6-5 and TRBJ1-6; no definite D call. The CDR3 runs to 13 residues. The germline V gene has CDR1 MNHEY and CDR2 SVGAGI. Trimming stripped 6 bases from V and 6 bases from J, with 9 bases between. The CDR3 DNA reads as TGTGCCAGCAGCCTATTTAGTAATTCACCCCTCCACTTT. It codes for CASSLFSNSPLHF.

The chain couples TRBV24-1 to TRBJ2-3, with 10 positions matching TRBD2. The CDR3 covers 15 residues. J gave up 8 bases and V 1 base, and 5 bases lay outside the gene matches. Germline V CDR1 and CDR2: KGHDR, SFDVKD. CDR3 bases: TGTGCCACCAGTGATTTAAGCGGGGGGGCCGGTACGCAGTATTTT. Amino acids: CATSDLSGGAGTQYF.